This T cell receptor (beta chain) stems from a study of shared clonotypes between healthy human individuals. Trimming shortened V by 2 bases and J by 4 bases, and 10 bases separated the two germline ends. Germline CDR1 MNHEY, CDR2 SMNVEV (reference sequence). This CDR3 contains 14 residues. Once extracted for a subset, genomic DNA was divided evenly among several immunoSEQ plates. Profiling relied on immunoSEQ multiplex PCR, and the TCRdb table lists in-frame clones only, not all of them. The sample shows roughly 700,000 clones, 80% to 95% of them seen only once. CD45RO+ cells and CCR7-negative CD45RA+ TemRA cells were combined as CD8 memory.

Sequencing used memory CD8+ T cells from PBMCs. Documented subset: CD45RO+ cells pooled with CCR7-negative TemRA cells. The receptor comes from a man between 18 and 35 years old in good health. Some clones in this sample may be carry-over from other donors' samples. This chain links TRBV27 with TRBJ2-3; D is unclear. For the CDR3, the DNA is TGTGCCAGCAGTTTAAGACTTAGTCCAGATACGCAGTATTTT. This gives the protein CASSLRLSPDTQYF.